A selection of T cell receptor beta chains follows, all from one sample in a study of CD8+ T cells in alopecia areata. Sequencing was performed with immunoSEQ multiplex PCR; in TCRdb, only in-frame clones are kept and a portion is missing. The repertoire has 150,000 to 200,000 clones, about 60% of them found once; the top ten carry roughly 3.3%. The material sequenced was CD4+ T cells sorted from blood, taken at week 4, from a patient treated with tofacitinib. The receptors originated from a human donor with alopecia areata. Each CDR3 is given with its conserved first and last residue. Each record gives: D gene, V gene, CDR3 length, J gene, clone size, CDR3 DNA, CDR3 protein. D genes are given only for firm matches. Clone size appears in some rows only: once, few, many, or a class for an expanded clone.

NA	TRBV7-2	14	TRBJ2-1	few	TGTGCCAGCAGCCCGAGTTGGGGGCACAATGAGCAGTTCTTC	CASSPSWGHNEQFF
NA	TRBV5-1	14	TRBJ1-4	few	TGCGCCAGCAGCTTGGCCGAATCTACTGAAAAACTGTTTTTT	CASSLAESTEKLFF
NA	TRBV6-5	13	TRBJ2-2	few	TGTGCCAGCACCGGGGGGCGCACCGGGGAGCTGTTTTTT	CASTGGRTGELFF
NA	TRBV14	17	TRBJ1-2	NA	TGTGCCAGCAGCCTCCTCCGGGGATCTCTGACATCATACGGCTACACCTTC	CASSLLRGSLTSYGYTF
NA	TRBV7-9	11	TRBJ2-5	few	TGTGCCAGCAGCTTAGCGAAGACCCAGTACTTC	CASSLAKTQYF
NA	TRBV30	13	TRBJ1-1	few	TGTGCCTGGAGTTCGGGAAGGGACACTGAAGCTTTCTTT	CAWSSGRDTEAFF
TRBD2	TRBV5-4	16	TRBJ2-5	NA	TGTGCCAGCAGCTCGGGGCGAGCGGGGCCTGGAGAGACCCAGTACTTC	CASSSGRAGPGETQYF
NA	TRBV30	14	TRBJ2-7	NA	TGTGCCTGGAGCCGGAGAGTGTCGCTACCCAGTCAGTACTTC	CAWSRRVSLPSQYF
NA	TRBV11-2	15	TRBJ2-3	few	TGTGCCAGCAGCTTCAGGGCACGTCTCAGGGATACGCAGTATTTT	CASSFRARLRDTQYF
NA	TRBV15	11	TRBJ2-3	few	TGTGCCACCAGCAGACGAGCCCAGCAGTATTTT	CATSRRAQQYF
NA	TRBV5-6	13	TRBJ1-5	NA	TGTGCCAGCAGCTTGGGCAGCAATCAGCCCCAGCATTTT	CASSLGSNQPQHF
NA	TRBV5-4	14	TRBJ2-3	NA	TGTGCCAGCAGCTATGACTCTCTCACAGATACGCAGTATTTT	CASSYDSLTDTQYF
NA	TRBV2	12	TRBJ1-4	NA	TGTGCCAGCTCAGGGGAGTATGAAAAACTGTTTTTT	CASSGEYEKLFF
NA	TRBV6-5	13	TRBJ1-2	NA	TGTGCCAGCAGTTTCAGTCCTAATTATGGCTACACCTTC	CASSFSPNYGYTF
TRBD1	TRBV7-2	14	TRBJ2-5	NA	TGTGCCAGCAGCCTAACCGGGACAGAAGAGACCCAGTACTTC	CASSLTGTEETQYF
NA	TRBV30	15	TRBJ1-2	NA	TGTGCCTGGAGTGTAAACCCCCCGGGACTATATGGCTACACCTTC	CAWSVNPPGLYGYTF
NA	TRBV20-1	11	TRBJ2-5	NA	TGCAGTGCTAAAAACCAAGAGACCCAGTACTTC	CSAKNQETQYF
TRBD1	TRBV5-1	15	TRBJ1-1	NA	TGCGCCAGCAGCACCCAGGACAGGGGTCGGACTGAAGCTTTCTTT	CASSTQDRGRTEAFF
NA	TRBV28	13	TRBJ2-7	few	TGTGCCAGCAGCCCTGGACCCTCCTACGAGCAGTACTTC	CASSPGPSYEQYF
TRBD1	TRBV28	14	TRBJ2-7	once	TGTGCCAGCAGTCCTGGGACAGGGTCTGACGAGCAGTACTTC	CASSPGTGSDEQYF
TRBD1	TRBV7-9	16	TRBJ1-1	NA	TGTGCCAGCAGCTTTGGGACAGGGACCTTGAACACTGAAGCTTTCTTT	CASSFGTGTLNTEAFF
NA	TRBV30	13	TRBJ1-5	NA	TGTGCCTGGAGTGGAACGGGGAATCAGCCCCAGCATTTT	CAWSGTGNQPQHF
NA	TRBV25-1	15	TRBJ1-1	NA	TGTGCCAGCAGTGAATATTGGCAGCAGAACACTGAAGCTTTCTTT	CASSEYWQQNTEAFF
NA	TRBV5-1	14	TRBJ1-2	NA	TGCGCCAGCAGGATCGGTTCGGGGAACTATGGCTACACCTTC	CASRIGSGNYGYTF
NA	TRBV28	13	TRBJ2-1	NA	TGTGCCAGCAGGGTCAGTAGGGACAATGAGCAGTTCTTC	CASRVSRDNEQFF
NA	TRBV9	16	TRBJ2-2	NA	TGTGCCAGCAGCGTAGGGCAAGTGACCCGCACCGGGGAGCTGTTTTTT	CASSVGQVTRTGELFF
NA	TRBV2	14	TRBJ1-5	NA	TGTGCCAGCAGTGGGTCATCTGATCATCAGCCCCAGCATTTT	CASSGSSDHQPQHF
NA	TRBV29-1	15	TRBJ2-1	NA	TGCAGCGTCGACCCCCAGGCGAGCTCCTACAATGAGCAGTTCTTC	CSVDPQASSYNEQFF
NA	TRBV29-1	12	TRBJ2-3	NA	TGCAGCGTTGAGGGAATCACAGATACGCAGTATTTT	CSVEGITDTQYF
NA	TRBV7-9	12	TRBJ2-1	NA	TGTGCCAGCAGCTCACTAGTCGATGAGCAGTTCTTC	CASSSLVDEQFF
NA	TRBV2	16	TRBJ2-5	few	TGTGCCAGCAGTGAATGGGGCCAGGGGATCGGAGAGACCCAGTACTTC	CASSEWGQGIGETQYF
NA	TRBV30	16	TRBJ1-2	NA	TGTGCCTGGAGTGTACCGGGTAGGGTTCCTAACTATGGCTACACCTTC	CAWSVPGRVPNYGYTF
NA	TRBV30	11	TRBJ1-2	NA	TGTGCCTGGGCCCCAGTGTATGGCTACACCTTC	CAWAPVYGYTF
NA	TRBV28	15	TRBJ2-4	few	TGTGCCAGCAGCAGAGCTTACACAGCCAAAAACATTCAGTACTTC	CASSRAYTAKNIQYF
TRBD2	TRBV5-1	17	TRBJ2-5	few	TGCGCCAGCAGGAGAAAGCTTTCGACTAGCGGGGTTGAGACCCAGTACTTC	CASRRKLSTSGVETQYF
NA	TRBV4-3	13	TRBJ2-5	NA	TGCGCCAGCAGCGCCAGGACAGAAGAGACCCAGTACTTC	CASSARTEETQYF
NA	TRBV6-6	14	TRBJ1-3	few	TGTGCCAGCAGCAAGACGGACTCTGGAAACACCATATATTTT	CASSKTDSGNTIYF
TRBD1	TRBV2	14	TRBJ2-2	NA	TGTGCCAGCAGTGAGGACAGGGCAGCCGGGGAGCTGTTTTTT	CASSEDRAAGELFF
NA	TRBV30	15	TRBJ2-1	few	TGTGCCTGGAGTCGTAGACAGAGCTCCTACAATGAGCAGTTCTTC	CAWSRRQSSYNEQFF
TRBD1	TRBV5-1	16	TRBJ2-3	NA	TGCGCCAGCAGCTCCTGGACAGGGGCCGTCACAGATACGCAGTATTTT	CASSSWTGAVTDTQYF
NA	TRBV28	14	TRBJ2-5	NA	TGTGCCAGCAGTTCTGGGGGTGTTCAAGAGACCCAGTACTTC	CASSSGGVQETQYF